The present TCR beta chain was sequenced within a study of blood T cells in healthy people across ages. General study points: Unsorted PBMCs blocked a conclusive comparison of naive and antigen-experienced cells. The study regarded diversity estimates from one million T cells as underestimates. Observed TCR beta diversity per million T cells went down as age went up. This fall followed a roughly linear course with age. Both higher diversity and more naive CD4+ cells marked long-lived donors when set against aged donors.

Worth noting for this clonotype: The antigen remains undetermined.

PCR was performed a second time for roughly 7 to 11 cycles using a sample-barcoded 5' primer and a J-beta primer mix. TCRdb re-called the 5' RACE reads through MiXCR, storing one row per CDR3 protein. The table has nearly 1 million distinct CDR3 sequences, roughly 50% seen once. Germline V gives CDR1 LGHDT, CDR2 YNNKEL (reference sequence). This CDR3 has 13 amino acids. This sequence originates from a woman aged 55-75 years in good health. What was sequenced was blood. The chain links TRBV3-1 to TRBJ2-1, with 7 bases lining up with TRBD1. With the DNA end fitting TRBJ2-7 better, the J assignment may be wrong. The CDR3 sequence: CASGPTGIYEQYF. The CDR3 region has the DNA TGTGCCAGCGGGCCGACAGGGATCTACGAGCAGTACTTC.